These 7 T cell receptor beta chains originate from one sample sequenced in a study of blood T cells in healthy people across ages. Combining a sample-barcoded 5' primer with a J-beta primer mix, a second PCR ran for about 7 to 11 cycles. Each CDR3 protein gets one entry after TCRdb re-called the 5' RACE reads with MiXCR. Found here are some 920,000 distinct CDR3 sequences, just over 50% of them singletons; the top ten hold about 22%. Source material: blood. The origin of the receptors is a woman aged 60-75 years in good health.

This chain links TRBV6-5 with TRBJ2-6, with D possibly TRBD1 on 6 matching bases. The CDR3 is 15 amino acids. V lost 6 bases and J lost 0, with 9 bases in between. Germline V gene data show CDR1 as MNHEY and CDR2 as SVGAGI. CDR3 region: CASRRGNSGANVLTF. The CDR3 DNA follows: TGTGCCAGCAGGAGGGGGAACTCTGGGGCCAACGTCCTGACTTTC.

This chain connects TRBV6-6 to TRBJ2-1, with 10 bases aligning to TRBD2. The CDR3 contains 15 residues. Germline V gene data show CDR1 as MNHNY and CDR2 as SVGAGI (reference sequence). J was trimmed by 7 bases and V by 4 bases; bases with no gene match: 7. CDR3 in amino acids: CASSSASGSRNEQFF. CDR3 sequence (DNA): TGTGCCAGCAGTTCGGCTAGCGGGAGTAGGAATGAGCAGTTCTTC.

This clonotype was recorded a few times. The chain couples TRBV11-2 to TRBJ2-5; 8 bases match TRBD2. Near its end, the DNA agrees better with TRBJ2-7, so the J call may be wrong. The length of the CDR3 is 14 residues. CDR1 SGHAT and CDR2 FQNNGV come from the germline V gene. Here the CDR3 reads CASSQGLVRVEQYF. The CDR3 bases are TGTGCCAGCAGCCAGGGACTAGTACGTGTCGAGCAGTACTTC.

This clonotype was recorded a few times. The chain employs TRBV4-1 and TRBJ1-4; D may be TRBD1 (6 bases). The CDR3 extends over 14 amino acids. Germline V gene lookup returns CDR1 MGHRA and CDR2 YSYEKL. Trimming shortened V by 1 base and J by 4 bases, and 7 bases separated the two germline ends. CDR3 protein: CASSQGGGNEKLFF. DNA of the CDR3: TGCGCCAGCAGCCAAGGAGGGGGTAATGAAAAACTGTTTTTT.

This clonotype was found once. V and J are TRBV29-1 and TRBJ2-3; D call uncertain. The germline V and J ends were trimmed by 0 bases and 0 bases, with 13 bases remaining between them. This CDR3 is built from 16 residues. CDR1 and CDR2 (germline): SQVTM, ANQGSEA. DNA for the CDR3: TGCAGCGTTGAAGATTTTTATAGGGCTAGCACAGATACGCAGTATTTT. This gives the protein CSVEDFYRASTDTQYF.

The chain recombines TRBV5-1 with TRBJ2-1; 7 nucleotides line up with TRBD2. In germline, CDR1 is SGHRS, CDR2 YFSETQ. Losses at the gene ends were 0 bases for V and 6 bases for J; bases not matched to a gene: 9. The CDR3 length is 16 residues. The CDR3 nucleotides read TGCGCCAGCAGCTTGGGTTGGACTAGTGGAAGCAATGAGCAGTTCTTC. This translates into CASSLGWTSGSNEQFF. The complete variable domain, with remaining parts taken from reference TRBV5-1 and TRBJ2-1, reads KAGVTQTPRYLIKTRGQQVTLSCSPISGHRSVSWYQQTPGQGLQFLFEYFSETQRNKGNFPGRFSGRQFSNSRSEMNVSTLELGDSALYLCASSLGWTSGSNEQFFGPGTRLTVL.

The chain has TRBV29-1 and TRBJ2-3; D is undetermined. Germline V gene sequence: CDR1 SQVTM, CDR2 ANQGSEA. V lost 4 bases and J 2 bases, leaving 10 bases between the germline ends. The CDR3 is 13 amino acids. This chain's CDR3 is CSVGAPHTDTQYF. Here the CDR3 DNA reads TGCAGCGTTGGGGCACCACACACAGATACGCAGTATTTT.